These T cell receptor beta chains were read from a single sample in a study of control samples from healthy donors and cancer patients. Measured with immunoSEQ multiplex PCR; TCRdb has only the in-frame clones, and not every one. The sample records around 53,000 clones, around 87% being singletons. Sequencing was carried out using PBMCs. These receptor sequences come from a man in his sixties with head and neck cancer. Each CDR3 is given with its conserved first and last residue. D genes are given only for firm matches.

d_call,v_call,j_call,cdr3_aa
TRBD2,TRBV7-9,TRBJ2-7,CASSPTSGVSYEQYF
.,TRBV28,TRBJ1-4,CASIDGSGVEKLFF
.,TRBV10-3,TRBJ2-1,CAISSGEPYNEQFF
.,TRBV19,TRBJ1-1,CASSLIGQSTEAFF
TRBD1,TRBV27,TRBJ1-1,CASSFKWGTGEAFF
.,TRBV5-1,TRBJ2-6,CASSPLQAGAGANVLTF
TRBD1,TRBV29-1,TRBJ1-2,CSVDREYDGYTF
TRBD2,TRBV6-2/TRBV6-3,TRBJ2-3,CASSTRLAGGPRGSDTQYF
TRBD1,TRBV11-2,TRBJ2-1,CASSSGQGIYNEQFF
.,TRBV19,TRBJ1-3,CASSMPGAQIGSGNTIYF
TRBD1,TRBV5-1,TRBJ1-1,CASSSLQGAGTEAFF
TRBD1,TRBV3-1/TRBV3-2,TRBJ1-6,CASSWGQPGNSPLHF
.,TRBV27,TRBJ1-5,CASSLYRRDGEPQHF
.,TRBV5-6,TRBJ1-1,CASSEPLVNTEAFF
TRBD1,TRBV4-2,TRBJ1-2,CASSRDRGSHYGYTF
TRBD1,TRBV18,TRBJ2-7,CASSPSTGAAYEQYF
.,TRBV27,TRBJ2-2,CASSFLSPGNHATGELFF
TRBD1,TRBV6-5,TRBJ2-3,CASSFRDSSTDTQYF
.,TRBV28,TRBJ1-2,CASRRDLPGGGYTF
.,TRBV6-5,TRBJ1-1,CASSYRGGGSFGAFF
.,TRBV28,TRBJ1-1,CASTKRTANTMNTEAFF
.,TRBV19,TRBJ2-7,CASSINALPSYEQYF
TRBD1,TRBV7-8,TRBJ1-6,CASSLEGASSPLHF
.,TRBV7-3,TRBJ2-3,CASSPQGGTVTDTQYF
TRBD1,TRBV18,TRBJ1-4,CASTRGQGGAENEKLFF
.,TRBV28,TRBJ1-5,CASSSITFSNQPQHF
TRBD1,TRBV4-3,TRBJ1-1,CASSQGTGRDTEAFF
.,TRBV2,TRBJ1-1,CASRRGWNTEAFF
.,TRBV27,TRBJ2-7,CASSRLTRNLPEQYF
.,TRBV19,TRBJ2-7,CASSRDTSLYEQYF